This T cell receptor (beta chain) came from a study of early stage breast cancer tumors. The germline CDR1 and CDR2 sequences are GTSNPN and SVGIG (reference sequence). The length of the CDR3 is 12 residues. The germline V and J ends were trimmed by 3 bases and 3 bases, with 6 bases remaining between them. Study observations and caveats: Compared with adjacent normal breast, tumors showed about 2.4-fold denser, more clonal T cells.

A word on this clone: Its antigen is still unknown.

Assay used: immunoSEQ multiplex PCR; TCRdb lists only in-frame clones, some missing. Of roughly 49,000 clones listed, roughly 78% were seen once; the top ten hold roughly 3%. The V and J genes are TRBV30 and TRBJ1-3; D remains ambiguous. This receptor was obtained from a person aged 40-50 years with breast cancer. Sequencing was carried out using blood. The CDR3 region is CAWRTDGNTIYF. The CDR3 bases are TGTGCCTGGAGGACGGATGGAAACACCATATATTTT.